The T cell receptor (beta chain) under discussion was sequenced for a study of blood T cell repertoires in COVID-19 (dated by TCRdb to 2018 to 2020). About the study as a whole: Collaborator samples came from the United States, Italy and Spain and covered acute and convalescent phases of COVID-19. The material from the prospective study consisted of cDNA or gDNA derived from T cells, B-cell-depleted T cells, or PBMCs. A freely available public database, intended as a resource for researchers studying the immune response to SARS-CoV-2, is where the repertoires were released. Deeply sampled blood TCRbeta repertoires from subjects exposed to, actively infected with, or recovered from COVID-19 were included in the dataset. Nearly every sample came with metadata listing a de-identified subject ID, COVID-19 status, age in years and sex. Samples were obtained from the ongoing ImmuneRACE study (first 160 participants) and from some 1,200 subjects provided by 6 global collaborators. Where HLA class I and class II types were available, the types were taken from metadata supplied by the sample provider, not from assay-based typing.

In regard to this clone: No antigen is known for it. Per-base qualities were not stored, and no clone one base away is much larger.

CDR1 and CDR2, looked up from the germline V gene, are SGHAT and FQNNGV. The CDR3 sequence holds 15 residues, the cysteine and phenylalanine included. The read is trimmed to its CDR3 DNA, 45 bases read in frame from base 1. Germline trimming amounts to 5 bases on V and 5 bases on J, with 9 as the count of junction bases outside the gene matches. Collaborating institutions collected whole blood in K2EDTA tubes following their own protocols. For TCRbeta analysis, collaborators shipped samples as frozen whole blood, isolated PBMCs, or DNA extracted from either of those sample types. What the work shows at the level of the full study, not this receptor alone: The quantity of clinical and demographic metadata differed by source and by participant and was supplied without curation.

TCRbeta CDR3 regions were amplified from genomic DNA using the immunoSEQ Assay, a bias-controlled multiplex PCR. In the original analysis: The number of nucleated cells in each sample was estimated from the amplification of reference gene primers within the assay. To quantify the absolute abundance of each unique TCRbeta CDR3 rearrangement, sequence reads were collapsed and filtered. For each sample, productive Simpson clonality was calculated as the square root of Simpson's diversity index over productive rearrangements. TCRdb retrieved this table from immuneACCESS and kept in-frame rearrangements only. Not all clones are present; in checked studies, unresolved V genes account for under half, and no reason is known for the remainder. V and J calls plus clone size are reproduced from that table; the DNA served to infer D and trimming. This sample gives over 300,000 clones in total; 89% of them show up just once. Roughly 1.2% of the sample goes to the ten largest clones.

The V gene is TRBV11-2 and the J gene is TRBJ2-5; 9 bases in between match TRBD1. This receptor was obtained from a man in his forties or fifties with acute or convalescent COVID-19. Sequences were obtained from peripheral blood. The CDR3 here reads CASSKPGQGRETQYF. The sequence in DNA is TGTGCCAGCAGCAAACCGGGACAGGGTAGGGAGACCCAGTACTTC.